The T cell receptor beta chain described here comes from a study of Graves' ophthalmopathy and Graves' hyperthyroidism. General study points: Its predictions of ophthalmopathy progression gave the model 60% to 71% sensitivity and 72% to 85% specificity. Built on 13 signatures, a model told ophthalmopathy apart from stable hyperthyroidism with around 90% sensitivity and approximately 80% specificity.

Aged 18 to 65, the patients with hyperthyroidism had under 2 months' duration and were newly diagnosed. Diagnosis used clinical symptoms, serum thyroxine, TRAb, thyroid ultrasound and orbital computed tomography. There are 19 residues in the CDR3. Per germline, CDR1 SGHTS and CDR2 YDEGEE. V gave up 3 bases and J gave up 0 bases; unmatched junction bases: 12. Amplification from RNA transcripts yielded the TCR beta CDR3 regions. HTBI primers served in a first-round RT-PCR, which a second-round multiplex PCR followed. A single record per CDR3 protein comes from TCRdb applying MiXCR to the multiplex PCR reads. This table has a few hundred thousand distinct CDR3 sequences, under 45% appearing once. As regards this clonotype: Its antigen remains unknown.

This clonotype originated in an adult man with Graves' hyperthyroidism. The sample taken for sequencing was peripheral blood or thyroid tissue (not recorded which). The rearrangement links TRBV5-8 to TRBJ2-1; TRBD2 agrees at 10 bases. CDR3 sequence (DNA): TGTGCCAGCAGCTCGCCGGGACTAGCGTGGAGGAGCTCCTACAATGAGCAGTTCTTC. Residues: CASSSPGLAWRSSYNEQFF. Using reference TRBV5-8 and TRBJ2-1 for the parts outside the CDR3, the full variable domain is EAGVTQSPTHLIKTRGQQATLRCSPISGHTSVYWYQQALGLGLQFLLWYDEGEERNRGNFPPRFSGRQFPNYSSELNVNALELEDSALYLCASSSPGLAWRSSYNEQFFGPGTRLTVL.